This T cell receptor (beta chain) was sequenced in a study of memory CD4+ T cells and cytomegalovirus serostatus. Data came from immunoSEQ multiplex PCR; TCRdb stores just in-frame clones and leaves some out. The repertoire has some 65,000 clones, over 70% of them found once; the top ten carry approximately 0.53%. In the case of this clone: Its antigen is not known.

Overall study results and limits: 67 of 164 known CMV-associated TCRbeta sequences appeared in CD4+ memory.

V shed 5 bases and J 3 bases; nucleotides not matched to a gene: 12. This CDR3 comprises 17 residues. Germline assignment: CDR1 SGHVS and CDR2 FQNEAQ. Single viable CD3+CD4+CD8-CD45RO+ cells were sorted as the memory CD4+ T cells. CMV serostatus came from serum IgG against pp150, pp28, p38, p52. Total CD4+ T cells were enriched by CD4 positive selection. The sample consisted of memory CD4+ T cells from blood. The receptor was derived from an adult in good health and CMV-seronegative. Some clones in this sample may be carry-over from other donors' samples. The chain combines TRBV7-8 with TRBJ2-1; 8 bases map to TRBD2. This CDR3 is CASSHDSGTTFYNEQFF. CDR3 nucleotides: TGTGCCAGCAGCCACGATAGCGGGACGACTTTCTACAATGAGCAGTTCTTC.